Sequencing of this TCR beta chain was carried out in a study of T-cell reconstitution after alpha-beta-depleted transplantation in children. Findings of the study overall: From newly produced T cells came most of the T-cell counts and diversity one year after transplant. Some patients showed high day-60 TCRbeta diversity, which derived from surviving recipient T cells and thymic progenitors. Several hundred rapidly expanded clones from non-depleted graft cells reportedly supplied alpha-beta T cells about two months post-transplant.

The V and J ends lost 2 bases and 2 bases, in that order; junction bases with no gene match: 7. The CDR3 contains 16 residues. CDR1 and CDR2 from the germline V gene are SEHNR and FQNEAQ (reference sequence). In regard to this clonotype: Antigen: not known.

Researchers prepared the TCRbeta library using unique molecular identifiers, the study reports. In TCRdb, the PCR reads were re-called with MiXCR into one record per CDR3 protein. The sample contains 600,000 or so distinct CDR3 sequences, under 30% of which appear only once. The starting material was PBMCs, mostly from graft donor cells, obtained 360 days after TCRalphabeta/CD19-depleted stem cell transplant. This TCR came from a boy under two years old who had a stem cell transplant for acute myeloid leukemia, so the T cells may come from the graft donor. V gene TRBV7-9 combines with J gene TRBJ2-3; 7 bases are a match to TRBD1. CDR3 region: CASSLTGDGDTDTQYF. CDR3 coding DNA: TGTGCCAGCAGCTTAACAGGGGATGGGGACACAGATACGCAGTATTTT.